This is a list of T cell receptor beta chains from one sample in a study of blood T cell repertoires in COVID-19. This table comes from immunoSEQ multiplex PCR, and its TCRdb copy is limited to in-frame clones, with some not included. The top ten clones hold roughly 4.3% of a sample with approximately 270,000 clones, approximately 83% of them seen once. The sample comprised PBMCs or T cells enriched from blood (not recorded which). These TCRs come from a woman in her twenties or thirties who had recovered from COVID-19. Both conserved end residues are trimmed from each CDR3.

J gene | V gene | CDR3 protein
TRBJ2-1 | TRBV7-9 | ASSLGAREQF
TRBJ1-1 | TRBV19 | ASSPFPAGEAF
TRBJ2-7 | TRBV6-5 | ASSHRDRDYEQY
TRBJ2-7 | TRBV7-2 | ASSLRMLGPGGSYEQY
TRBJ1-4 | TRBV18 | ASSPDRQIGKLF
TRBJ1-6 | TRBV5-6 | ASSLWGTVKGYNSPLH
TRBJ2-6 | TRBV6-2/TRBV6-3 | ASSLGGYGANVLT
TRBJ1-2 | TRBV27 | ASSFGQSNYGYT
TRBJ2-1 | TRBV25-1 | ASRATSGRTNEQF
TRBJ1-2 | TRBV7-9 | ASSRDTLNYGYT
TRBJ1-6 | TRBV7-3 | ASSSREGNSPLH
TRBJ1-1 | TRBV11-2 | ASRLLLFRQNTEAF
TRBJ1-1 | TRBV4-2 | ASSHGGGLNTEAF
TRBJ2-3 | TRBV29-1 | SGGTVLTDTQY
TRBJ1-6 | TRBV5-1 | ASSLARGTPSPLH
TRBJ1-1 | TRBV10-1 | ASSEPQGAEAF
TRBJ2-7 | TRBV27 | ASRDRGSYEQY
TRBJ2-3 | TRBV5-6 | ASGLTGQGTNTQY
TRBJ2-1 | TRBV7-3 | ASSLSAGGRSNEQF
TRBJ1-2 | TRBV6-4 | ASSDWATGPDYGYT
TRBJ2-1 | TRBV5-5 | ASSLAGGEQF
TRBJ1-5 | TRBV9 | ASSVGQGNNQPQH
TRBJ1-5 | TRBV7-8 | ASSSGRGRTSGSNQPQH
TRBJ2-7 | TRBV6-6 | ASRSTGPSYEQY
TRBJ2-7 | TRBV9 | ASSVDSGTYEQY
TRBJ2-2 | TRBV6-5 | ASSYVSGGGELF
TRBJ2-7 | TRBV25-1 | ASSESTAGGLYEQY
TRBJ1-4 | TRBV19 | ASSINGAHEKLF
TRBJ2-3 | TRBV18 | ASSPPFVERGYTDTQY
TRBJ2-1 | TRBV28 | ASTTTSGSSWEQF
TRBJ2-3 | TRBV6-1 | ASSEVDSGGRDTQY
TRBJ2-3 | TRBV6-5 | ASSYSSNRGRDTQY
TRBJ1-3 | TRBV6-5 | ASSHKNSGNTIY
TRBJ2-4 | TRBV6-1 | ASSDSVVAKNIQY
TRBJ1-2 | TRBV30 | AWRGGGVAYGYT
TRBJ2-3 | TRBV11-2 | ASSLWQKSTDTQY
TRBJ2-3 | TRBV28 | ASSLVGGLTDTQY
TRBJ1-1 | TRBV7-8 | ASSTTSGTLNTEAF
TRBJ1-1 | TRBV4-1 | ASSQTTGSSEAF